The 9 T cell receptor beta chains listed next were all sequenced from one sample in a study of cytomegalovirus exposure and HLA in healthy donors. The PCR was carried out with 60 Vbeta primers and 13 Jbeta primers. Assay used: immunoSEQ multiplex PCR; TCRdb lists only in-frame clones, some missing. The table records roughly 130,000 clones, more than 65% of them present only once. The sequenced material came from PBMCs. The receptors here all came from a woman in her sixties or seventies in good health and CMV-seropositive.

The chain couples TRBV7-9 to TRBJ2-3, with D tentatively TRBD2 (5 bases). V was shortened by 3 bases and J by 2 bases, with 15 bases between the two germline ends. The CDR3 has 16 amino acids. Germline V lookup: CDR1 SEHNR, CDR2 FQNEAQ (reference sequence). CDR3 in amino acids: CASSLIPDSPTDTQYF. The CDR3 nucleotides are TGTGCCAGCAGCTTGATCCCGGACTCTCCCACAGATACGCAGTATTTT.

This chain connects TRBV11-3 to TRBJ2-2; 11 bases align to TRBD2. The CDR3 sequence is 16 residues long. Germline CDR1 is SGHNT and CDR2 is YENEEA. The ends lost 1 base at V and 5 bases at J; junction bases unmatched: 3. The CDR3 DNA reads as TGTGCCAGCAGCTTAGGGACTAGCGGGCCTACCGGGGAGCTGTTTTTT. Translated, it gives CASSLGTSGPTGELFF.

This clone was seen just once. The rearrangement links TRBV4-1 to TRBJ1-5; D not resolved. The germline V gene has CDR1 MGHRA and CDR2 YSYEKL. The CDR3 extends over 18 amino acids. V lost 3 bases, J lost 5 bases, and 23 bases lay in between. CDR3 residues: CASSQDSRLRAVDQPQHF. In DNA form, the CDR3 reads TGCGCCAGCAGCCAGGACTCACGACTCCGGGCAGTAGATCAGCCCCAGCATTTT.

The chain combines TRBV28 with TRBJ2-1; TRBD1 might be the D (6 bases). Germline CDR1 and CDR2: MDHEN and SYDVKM. The CDR3 extends over 13 amino acids. V lost 7 bases, J lost 1 base, and 8 bases lay in between. In DNA, the CDR3 is TGTGCCAGCATACAGGGATCCTACAATGAGCAGTTCTTC. This gives the protein CASIQGSYNEQFF. Full variable domain (rest looked up from reference TRBV28 and TRBJ2-1): DVKVTQSSRYLVKRTGEKVFLECVQDMDHENMFWYRQDPGLGLRLIYFSYDVKMKEKGDIPEGYSVSREKKERFSLILESASTNQTSMYLCASIQGSYNEQFFGPGTRLTVL.

The V and J genes are TRBV19 and TRBJ1-3, with D unclear. The germline V gene has CDR1 LNHDA and CDR2 SQIVND (reference sequence). Trimming shortened V by 7 bases and J by 0 bases, and 10 bases separated the two germline ends. CDR3 length equals 14 residues. CDR3 region: CASTKAHSGNTIYF. Written as DNA, the CDR3 is TGTGCCAGTACGAAAGCCCACTCTGGAAACACCATATATTTT.

CDR3 sequence reads: CASSELRTALPDTQYF. As DNA, the CDR3 is TGTGCCAGCAGTGAATTACGGACAGCTCTCCCAGATACGCAGTATTTT. The rearrangement uses TRBV6-1 and TRBJ2-3, with D possibly matching TRBD1 (6 bases). Germline assignment: CDR1 MNHNS and CDR2 SASEGT. The CDR3 is made up of 16 amino acids. V dropped 2 bases and J dropped 4 bases, with 16 bases sitting between them.

This clone was detected a few times. This chain links TRBV4-1 with TRBJ1-1; TRBD1 might be the D (6 bases). Germline CDR1 reads MGHRA; CDR2 reads YSYEKL. The CDR3 is 15 residues long. V was pared by 1 base and J by 1 base, with 10 bases between. CDR3 sequence: CASSQVGAQNTEAFF. The CDR3 DNA reads TGCGCCAGCAGCCAAGTGGGGGCACAGAACACTGAAGCTTTCTTT.

The V gene is TRBV29-1, the J gene TRBJ2-3, with 8 bases lining up with TRBD2. The V segment lost 4 bases and the J segment 2 bases; nucleotides outside the gene matches: 11. This CDR3 is built from 16 residues. Germline CDR1 and CDR2: SQVTM and ANQGSEA. The CDR3 DNA reads as TGCAGCGTTGCGAGCGGGGGATCTCGTACCACAGATACGCAGTATTTT. It encodes CSVASGGSRTTDTQYF.

The chain's CDR3 is CASSLGEGAREQYF. In DNA form, the CDR3 reads TGCGCCAGCAGCTTAGGAGAGGGGGCGAGGGAGCAGTACTTC. The chain employs TRBV5-1 and TRBJ2-7; the match to TRBD1 covers 7 bases. The CDR3 length is 14 residues. Germline loops: CDR1 SGHRS, CDR2 YFSETQ. Losses at the gene ends were 2 bases for V and 7 bases for J; bases not matched to a gene: 9.